The 12 T cell receptor beta chains listed next were all sequenced from one sample in a study of blood T cells in healthy people across ages. Then a second PCR, running roughly 7 to 12 cycles, was carried out with a sample-barcoded 5' primer and a J-beta primer mix. TCRdb recomputed calls from the 5' RACE reads with MiXCR, one row per CDR3 protein. The sample includes just under 750,000 distinct CDR3 sequences, roughly 20% of them seen just once. The sample was blood. The receptors come from a man between 65 and 85 years old in good health.

The chain links TRBV5-1 to TRBJ1-1; 8 nucleotides agree with TRBD1. The trim removed 4 bases at V and 0 bases at J, leaving 5 bases unmatched. The CDR3 has 15 residues. The V gene's germline CDR1 is SGHRS and CDR2 YFSETQ. The CDR3: CASSRAGGMNTEAFF. DNA of the CDR3: TGCGCCAGCAGCCGCGCAGGGGGCATGAACACTGAAGCTTTCTTT.

The chain is built from TRBV7-2 and TRBJ2-5; 14 bases are shared with TRBD2. The CDR3 loop spans 16 amino acids. V dropped 3 bases and J dropped 7; count of bases not matched to a gene: 7. Germline CDR1 is SGHTA and CDR2 is FQGNSA. CDR3 DNA: TGTGCCAGCAGCTTCTCCGGGACTAGCGGGAGAGGGACCCAGTACTTC. It is translated as CASSFSGTSGRGTQYF.

This clonotype was seen a handful of times. The chain has TRBV28 and TRBJ2-1; TRBD2 matches 12 bases. TRBJ2-7 matches the DNA end more closely, so the J call is doubtful. Germline V gene data show CDR1 as MDHEN and CDR2 as SYDVKM. This CDR3 has 15 residues. The CDR3 nucleotides read TGTGCCAGCAGGCCGACTAGCGGGGGTAATTACGAGCAGTACTTC. It translates to CASRPTSGGNYEQYF.

This clonotype was recorded a few times. One junction end disagrees with the germline gene, perhaps due to a read error. This chain uses TRBV20-1 with TRBJ2-7, with D possibly being TRBD1 (7 bases). The DNA matches TRBJ2-1 better at its end, which makes the J call doubtful. Germline assignment: CDR1 DFQATT and CDR2 SNEGSKA (reference sequence). The CDR3 is 14 amino acids. CDR3 region: CCARGRDLYNEQFF. The DNA of the CDR3 is TGCTGTGCTAGGGGGCGGGATCTCTACAATGAGCAGTTCTTC.

The sample holds a few counts of this clonotype. In DNA, the CDR3 is TGTGCCAGCAGCATCTCTGCTACCCTGAACACTGAAGCTTTCTTT. Encoded protein: CASSISATLNTEAFF. The chain carries TRBV7-9 and TRBJ1-1; D uncertain. This CDR3 spans 15 amino acids. CDR1 SEHNR and CDR2 FQNEAQ come from the germline V gene (reference sequence). V lost 5 bases and J lost 0, with 13 bases in between.

This clonotype has just a few counts. The chain carries TRBV5-1 and TRBJ2-3; D possibly corresponds to TRBD1 (5 bases). The V end lost 0 bases, the J end lost 1 base, and 9 bases lay between the germline ends. Germline CDR1 reads SGHRS; CDR2 reads YFSETQ. The CDR3 has 15 residues. The CDR3 sequence: CASSLEGRRTDTQYF. The CDR3 DNA follows: TGCGCCAGCAGCTTGGAGGGGCGCCGCACAGATACGCAGTATTTT.

This clonotype was observed a few times. The rearrangement links TRBV21-1 to TRBJ2-5; the DNA was not compared with TRBD2, the D call given in the table. The end of the DNA fits TRBJ2-7 better, so the J call may be wrong. TRBV21-1 is recorded as a pseudogene. The CDR3 length is 15 residues. The CDR3, as DNA: TGTGCCAGCAGCACCCCGGGACTGGAAATCTACGAGCAGTACTTC. This encodes CASSTPGLEIYEQYF.

There are a few counts of this clonotype. This chain links TRBV5-1 with TRBJ2-3, with TRBD2 matching 12 bases. Germline CDR1 SGHRS, CDR2 YFSETQ. The CDR3 length is 17 residues. Losses at the gene ends were 0 bases for V and 0 bases for J; bases not matched to a gene: 2. Written as DNA, the CDR3 is TGCGCCAGCAGCTTGGGGACTAGCGGGACTAGCACAGATACGCAGTATTTT. It specifies CASSLGTSGTSTDTQYF.

J is TRBJ2-2 and V is TRBV12-3 or TRBV12-4, with D unclear. This CDR3 region has 13 residues. V lost 6 bases and J lost 4, with 9 bases in between. In DNA, the CDR3 is TGTGCCAGCAGAAAAGGATTCACCGGGGAGCTGTTTTTT. Encoded protein: CASRKGFTGELFF.

In this sample, this clonotype turned up a few times. The V call is TRBV11-2, the J call TRBJ1-2, with D unclear. Looked up from germline, CDR1 is SGHAT and CDR2 is FQNNGV. The CDR3 is made up of 11 amino acids. The ends were cut back, 7 bases at V and 6 bases at J, with 9 bases in the middle. The CDR3 loop reads CASTRSDGYTF. The CDR3 bases are TGTGCCAGCACCCGGAGCGATGGCTACACCTTC.

The chain is built from TRBV5-1 and TRBJ2-1; 8 bases match TRBD2. The CDR3 spans 14 residues. The germline CDR1 and CDR2 sequences are SGHRS and YFSETQ. The junction had 11 bases not matched to a gene; V was cut back by 7 bases and J by 8 bases. In DNA form, the CDR3 reads TGCGCCAGCCAGCTGCGCGGGGGGATGGATGAGCAGTTCTTC. Its translation is CASQLRGGMDEQFF. The complete variable domain, with remaining parts taken from reference TRBV5-1 and TRBJ2-1, reads KAGVTQTPRYLIKTRGQQVTLSCSPISGHRSVSWYQQTPGQGLQFLFEYFSETQRNKGNFPGRFSGRQFSNSRSEMNVSTLELGDSALYLCASQLRGGMDEQFFGPGTRLTVL.

The chain combines TRBV4-3 with TRBJ1-3, with D hard to call. In germline, CDR1 is LGHNA, CDR2 YSLEER. The CDR3 is 14 residues long. V lost 1 base to trimming and J lost 4 bases, with 8 bases between them. The CDR3 DNA follows: TGCGCCAGCAGCCAAGGCGTTAACGGAAACACCATATATTTT. As protein: CASSQGVNGNTIYF.